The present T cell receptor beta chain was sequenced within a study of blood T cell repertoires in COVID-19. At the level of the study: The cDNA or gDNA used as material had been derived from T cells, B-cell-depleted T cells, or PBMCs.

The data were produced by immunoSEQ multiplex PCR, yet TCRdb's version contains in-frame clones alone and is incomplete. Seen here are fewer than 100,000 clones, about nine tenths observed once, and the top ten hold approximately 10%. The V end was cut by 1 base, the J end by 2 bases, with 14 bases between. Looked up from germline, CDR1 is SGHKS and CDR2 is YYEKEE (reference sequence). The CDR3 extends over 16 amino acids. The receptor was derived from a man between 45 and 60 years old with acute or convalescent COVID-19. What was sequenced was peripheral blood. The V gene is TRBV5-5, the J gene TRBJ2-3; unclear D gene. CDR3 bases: TGTGCCAGCAGCTTGTTTGTTGGCGGAGTCACAGATACGCAGTATTTT. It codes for CASSLFVGGVTDTQYF.